The 9 T cell receptor beta chains given below trace back to one sample, sequenced in a study of neurological immune-mediated disorders. TCRdb called the 5' RACE reads again in MiXCR, with one record for every CDR3 protein. This sample yields tens of thousands of distinct CDR3 sequences, of which 3% to 3.5% are seen a single time; around 3.7% belongs to the top ten. The sample comprised PBMCs. The receptor source for this set is a man aged 40-50 years with multiple sclerosis.

This clonotype was recorded at least ten times. This chain joins TRBV28 and TRBJ2-1; 7 positions match TRBD1. The CDR3 is made up of 17 amino acids. The junction had 13 bases not matched to a gene; V was cut back by 7 bases and J by 1 base. Germline assignment: CDR1 MDHEN and CDR2 SYDVKM. The CDR3 coding sequence is TGTGCCAGCACCTTATCAAGGACAGGTCCTTCCTACAATGAGCAGTTCTTC. Its protein product is CASTLSRTGPSYNEQFF.

This clonotype came up many times. This chain connects TRBV5-1 to TRBJ1-2, with a tentative D call TRBD1 (5 bases). Trimming removed 9 bases at V and 0 bases at J, with 9 bases between. CDR3 length: 12 residues. From germline, CDR1 is SGHRS and CDR2 YFSETQ. The CDR3 is CATWTSNYGYTF. CDR3 sequence (DNA): TGCGCCACCTGGACATCTAACTATGGCTACACCTTC.

This clonotype showed up many times. The V call is TRBV24-1, the J call TRBJ2-2; 8 bases match TRBD1. Germline lookup yields CDR1 KGHDR and CDR2 SFDVKD. The V gene end was trimmed by 0 bases and the J gene end by 4 bases; junction bases not matched to a gene: 6. This CDR3 contains 17 residues. In nucleotides, the CDR3 is TGTGCCACCAGTGATTTGGGGGGACAGGACCTCACCGGGGAGCTGTTTTTT. Protein: CATSDLGGQDLTGELFF.

This clonotype was picked up many times. The chain has TRBV4-1 and TRBJ2-7; D is perhaps TRBD1 or TRBD2 (5 bases each). Germline CDR1 is MGHRA and CDR2 is YSYEKL. V lost 5 bases and J 6 bases, leaving 11 bases between the germline ends. The CDR3 totals 12 residues. CDR3 protein: CASSFGTSEQYF. In DNA, the CDR3 is TGCGCCAGCAGCTTTGGGACGTCCGAGCAGTACTTC.

This clonotype occurred many times. The rearrangement uses TRBV6-5 and TRBJ1-1; 7 nucleotides line up with TRBD1. Germline V gene sequence: CDR1 MNHEY, CDR2 SVGAGI. Trimming took 7 bases from V and 5 from J; bases not matched to a gene: 7. CDR3 length: 13 residues. For the CDR3, the DNA is TGTGCCAGCACCAGGGGGGGGGTGACTGAAGCTTTCTTT. Its protein is CASTRGGVTEAFF.

In its sample, this clonotype was seen many times. The chain joins TRBV2 to TRBJ1-2, with no clear D. V lost 1 base to trimming and J lost 8 bases, with 17 bases between them. CDR1 SNHLY and CDR2 FYNNEI come from the germline V gene. The CDR3 covers 15 residues. CDR3 DNA: TGTGCCAGCAGTGAAGTCAGCCTACGTCTCTACGGCTACACCTTC. Its translation: CASSEVSLRLYGYTF. Drawing the rest from reference TRBV2 and TRBJ1-2, the complete variable domain is EPEVTQTPSHQVTQMGQEVILRCVPISNHLYFYWYRQILGQKVEFLVSFYNNEISEKSEIFDDQFSVERPDGSNFTLKIRSTKLEDSAMYFCASSEVSLRLYGYTFGSGTRLTVV.

Concerning this clonotype: This may be a read error: a much more frequent sequence differs by one nucleotide. The conserved phenylalanine or tryptophan is not found at the CDR3 terminus, so this likely reflects a read error. CDR3 coding DNA: TGCAGTGCCAGGGCGGGGGCGAGGAACACTGAAGCTTTCTCT. Translating gives CSARAGARNTEAFS. The chain uses TRBV20-1 and TRBJ1-1; weak D call: TRBD1 (6 bases). CDR1 and CDR2 from the germline V gene are DFQATT and SNEGSKA (reference sequence). This CDR3 has 14 residues. Trimming took 6 bases from V and 1 from J, leaving 15 bases between them.

In this sample, this clonotype turned up a few times. The J gene is TRBJ1-2, the V gene TRBV20-1; no clear D gene. With 3 bases removed from V and 6 bases from J, the gap between germline ends came to 14 bases. Germline V gene data show CDR1 as DFQATT and CDR2 as SNEGSKA (reference sequence). CDR3 size: 13 residues. This chain's CDR3 is CSASEAQKNGYTF. The CDR3 DNA reads TGCAGTGCTAGCGAGGCCCAGAAGAATGGCTACACCTTC.

Many counts were recorded for this clonotype. The chain joins TRBV5-1 to TRBJ2-1, with D hard to call. The CDR3 totals 12 residues. V shed 4 bases and J shed 4 bases, with 6 bases lying between them. Germline V gene sequence: CDR1 SGHRS, CDR2 YFSETQ. CDR3 coding DNA: TGCGCCAGCAGCCCCGAATACAATGAGCAGTTCTTC. Translating gives CASSPEYNEQFF.